This T cell receptor (beta chain) was recorded in a study of T cells after posttransplantation cyclophosphamide. This clone was observed at least ten times. Its antigen is currently unknown. The CDR3 is made up of 15 amino acids. Germline CDR1 and CDR2: SGHRS and YFSETQ. The V gene lost 2 bases and the J gene lost 1 base, with 12 bases spanning the gap. TCRdb's table, derived via immunoSEQ multiplex PCR, lists solely in-frame clones and lacks some. This record lists approximately 40,000 clones, none seen once only, and the top ten clones contain less than 2.5%. Study outcomes and limitations: After PTCy, TRB diversity resembled that of CNI/methotrexate controls.

The chain joins TRBV5-1 to TRBJ1-1, with D perhaps matching TRBD1 (6 bases). The TCR comes from a middle-aged man in good health, CMV-negative, and a related stem cell transplant donor. The sequencing sample was made of PBMCs. The CDR3 loop is CASSLLGTRNTEAFF. CDR3 bases: TGCGCCAGCAGCTTACTAGGGACACGGAACACTGAAGCTTTCTTT.